This TCR beta chain was captured by sequencing in a study of cytotoxic CD8 clonotypes in ibrutinib-treated CLL. Comments on this clone: Its target is unknown.

Sequenced by immunoSEQ multiplex PCR; TCRdb stores in-frame clones only, minus some. The table has roughly 200,000 clones, 60% to 80% seen once; the top ten hold about 6%. Investigators sourced approximately 2.1 micrograms of genomic DNA from cryopreserved PBMCs for TCR beta libraries. There are 13 residues in the CDR3. The V and J ends lost 4 bases and 9 bases, in that order; junction bases with no gene match: 5. CDR1 and CDR2 from the germline V gene are SGHNT and YENEEA. Study results and limitations: Higher circulating CD8+ T-cell counts strongly accompanied higher baseline clonality, above age-matched healthy donors.

J is TRBJ2-1 and V is TRBV11-3, with 8 bases fitting TRBD2. The sequence was obtained from a human donor with chronic lymphocytic leukemia. The sequencing here drew on PBMCs, taken after 12 months of ibrutinib treatment. The CDR3 coding sequence is TGTGCCAGCAGCTCAAAGCGGGAGAGTGAGCAGTTCTTC. It translates to CASSSKRESEQFF.